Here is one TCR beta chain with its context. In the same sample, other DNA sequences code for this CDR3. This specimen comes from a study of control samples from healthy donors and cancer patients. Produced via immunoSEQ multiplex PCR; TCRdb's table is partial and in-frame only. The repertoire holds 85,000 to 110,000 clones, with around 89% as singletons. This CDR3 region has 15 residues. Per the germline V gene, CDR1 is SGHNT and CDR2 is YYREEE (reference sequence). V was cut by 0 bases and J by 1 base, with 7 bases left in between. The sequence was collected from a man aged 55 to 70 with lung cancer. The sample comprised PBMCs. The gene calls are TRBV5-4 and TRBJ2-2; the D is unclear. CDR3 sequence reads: CASSLGGRNTGELFF. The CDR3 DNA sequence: TGTGCCAGCAGCTTGGGGGGTAGGAACACCGGGGAGCTGTTTTTT.